This note documents a single TCR beta chain sequence. What it binds is unknown. With 60 Vbeta and 13 Jbeta primers, the PCR was carried out. Here immunoSEQ multiplex PCR was the method, and the copy in TCRdb shows in-frame clones only, minus some. The table lists 70,000 to 75,000 clones. From germline, CDR1 is SNHLY and CDR2 FYNNEI. V was cut by 3 bases and J by 4 bases, with 12 bases left in between. This CDR3 is 14 amino acids long. These data come from a study of cytomegalovirus exposure and HLA in healthy donors. Findings and caveats of the study: Available immune exposure information covered CMV serostatus only. An analysis done earlier found most TCR beta V segments productive about 87% or about 30% of the time.

The TCR originated in a female donor in good health and CMV-seropositive. Sequencing input: PBMCs. The J gene is TRBJ1-2, the V gene TRBV2; D is perhaps TRBD1 (6 bases). This CDR3 reads CASSEGQGGYGYTF. In DNA form, the CDR3 reads TGTGCCAGCAGTGAGGGTCAAGGGGGCTATGGCTACACCTTC.